What follows is one T cell receptor beta chain and its context. Its antigen is undetermined. TCRdb's copy holds only in-frame clones and misses some; the assay was immunoSEQ multiplex PCR. Here the sample spans about 93,000 clones, 80% to 90% being singletons. V lost 3 bases and J lost 2; bases outside the gene matches: 8. CDR1 SGHRS and CDR2 YFSETQ come from the germline V gene. This CDR3 contains 18 residues. Second doses that came at about 4 or about 12 weeks were put together. These data belong to a study of T cell responses to AZD1222 COVID-19 vaccine. Study-wide results and caveats: Seropositivity was recorded at baseline in only 6 or 7 AZD1222 recipients. Nearly half of spike-specific TCRs reportedly target unmutated variant regions. The sample set comprised mostly white British donors with more females, and clonal diversity was possibly underestimated.

Here the sequenced sample was peripheral blood, taken 28 days after the second AZD1222 dose. V gene TRBV5-1 combines with J gene TRBJ2-3; 14 bases are a match to TRBD2. This clonotype was sampled from an adult who received the AZD1222 COVID-19 vaccine. The CDR3: CASSSPGTSGGYTDTQYF. In DNA, the CDR3 is TGCGCCAGCAGCTCCCCGGGGACTAGCGGGGGATACACAGATACGCAGTATTTT.